Here is one TCR beta chain with its context. Its specificity is unknown. This sample was included in a study of cytomegalovirus exposure and HLA in healthy donors. Study outcomes and limitations: In a later analysis, approximately 18,000 TCR beta sequences were associated with HLA alleles at 0.05 false discovery rate. Excluded were some V segments that proved indistinguishable, including TRBV6-2 and TRBV6-3.

The PCR employed 60 Vbeta primers together with 13 Jbeta primers. Method: immunoSEQ multiplex PCR; TCRdb's copy keeps in-frame clones and lacks some. In the table there are about 92,000 clones, over 75% of which are singletons. Germline V gene lookup returns CDR1 MDHEN and CDR2 SYDVKM. V was pared by 5 bases and J by 5 bases, with 6 bases of the junction left unmatched. CDR3 length equals 15 residues. The sample was PBMCs. This clonotype was sampled from a girl aged 2-10 years in good health and CMV-seropositive. V usage is TRBV28 and J usage is TRBJ2-3; 11 bases are shared with TRBD2. DNA of the CDR3: TGTGCCAGCAGTCCTAGCGGGGGGCGTCGAGATACGCAGTATTTT. Protein sequence: CASSPSGGRRDTQYF.